These 5 T cell receptor beta chains share one sample of origin, sequenced in a study of T-cell reconstitution after alpha-beta-depleted transplantation in children. Unique molecular identifiers were used to barcode this TCRbeta library. TCRdb passed the PCR reads through MiXCR, listing each CDR3 protein once. Of hundreds of thousands of distinct CDR3 sequences in the sample, under 30% are singletons; the top ten hold about 5%. Specimen: PBMCs, mostly from graft donor cells, collected 360 days after TCRalphabeta/CD19-depleted stem cell transplant. These receptors were taken from a female patient aged 2 to 10 who had a stem cell transplant for congenital amegakaryocytic thrombocytopenia, so the T cells may come from the graft donor.

This chain connects TRBV28 to TRBJ2-5, with 13 bases matching TRBD2. The CDR3 covers 16 residues. CDR1 is MDHEN and CDR2 is SYDVKM in the germline V gene. Germline trimming cut 2 bases from V and 5 bases from J; bases unmatched to any gene: 5. As DNA, the CDR3 is TGTGCCAGCAGTTTAAAACTAGCGGGGGGGCGGGAGACCCAGTACTTC. This sequence encodes CASSLKLAGGRETQYF.

This clonotype was seen a handful of times. V usage is TRBV7-2 and J usage is TRBJ1-1; tentative D call: TRBD1 (5 bases). Trimming left V 2 bases short and J 0 bases short, with 10 bases between. The CDR3 covers 15 residues. CDR1 SGHTA and CDR2 FQGNSA come from the germline V gene. Written as DNA, the CDR3 is TGTGCCAGCAGCTTAACTCAGGGCATGAACACTGAAGCTTTCTTT. This codes for CASSLTQGMNTEAFF.

J is TRBJ2-2 and V is TRBV20-1; D uncertain. This CDR3 region has 13 residues. V gave up 3 bases and J gave up 2 bases, with 7 bases separating them. Germline assignment: CDR1 DFQATT and CDR2 SNEGSKA (reference sequence). CDR3 amino acids: CSASSANTGELFF. CDR3 bases: TGCAGTGCTAGCAGCGCCAACACCGGGGAGCTGTTTTTT.

This clonotype was seen just once. The V call is TRBV2, the J call TRBJ2-2; 8 bases are a match to TRBD1. The trim removed 3 bases at V and 3 bases at J, leaving 3 bases unmatched. The CDR3 is 15 amino acids. The germline V gene has CDR1 SNHLY and CDR2 FYNNEI. CDR3 region: CASSDQGADTGELFF. The CDR3 coding sequence is TGTGCCAGCAGTGATCAGGGGGCGGACACCGGGGAGCTGTTTTTT.

This clonotype was recorded a few times. The rearrangement uses TRBV2 and TRBJ2-7; D remains ambiguous. The V and J ends lost 0 bases and 5 bases respectively, with 8 bases between them. The CDR3 runs 13 residues. CDR1 SNHLY and CDR2 FYNNEI come from the germline V gene. The CDR3: CASSEAWRDEQYF. In nucleotides, the CDR3 is TGTGCCAGCAGTGAAGCTTGGCGTGACGAGCAGTACTTC. Full variable domain (rest looked up from reference TRBV2 and TRBJ2-7): EPEVTQTPSHQVTQMGQEVILRCVPISNHLYFYWYRQILGQKVEFLVSFYNNEISEKSEIFDDQFSVERPDGSNFTLKIRSTKLEDSAMYFCASSEAWRDEQYFGPGTRLTVT.